Below, 8 T cell receptor beta chains from the same sample are listed, as sequenced in a study of Ad26.COV2.S vaccination and SARS-CoV-2 variants. Generated by immunoSEQ multiplex PCR, the TCRdb table keeps only in-frame clones and is missing some. The table shows a few hundred thousand clones, with around nine tenths occurring only once. Treatment reported: 19 received Ad26.COV2.S at low or high dose, single or two shots; several received placebo; per-sample allocation not given. Sample collection was performed on day 63 after the first vaccine or placebo injection. The source was peripheral blood, collected in a trial of Ad26.COV2.S vaccine versus placebo. The origin of the receptors is a person aged 18-65 years who received the Ad26.COV2.S COVID-19 vaccine or a placebo.

The chain combines TRBV5-1 with TRBJ2-7, with D perhaps being TRBD1 or TRBD2 (5 bases each). The V gene lost 5 bases and the J gene lost 3 bases, with 12 bases spanning the gap. CDR1 and CDR2 from the germline V gene are SGHRS and YFSETQ. The CDR3 sequence is 13 residues long. CDR3 sequence reads: CASSAVGGYEQYF. CDR3 DNA: TGCGCCAGCAGTGCGGTTGGGGGCTACGAGCAGTACTTC.

This clone was recorded only once. The V and J genes are TRBV27 and TRBJ2-7; tentative D call: TRBD1 (5 bases). The germline V and J ends were trimmed by 3 bases and 1 base, with 13 bases remaining between them. Germline V gene sequence: CDR1 MNHEY, CDR2 SMNVEV (reference sequence). The CDR3 covers 15 residues. The CDR3 loop is CASSFQGSPSYEQYV. CDR3 in DNA: TGTGCCAGCAGTTTCCAGGGTAGCCCTTCCTACGAGCAGTACGTC.

V is TRBV18 and J is TRBJ2-3; D perhaps matches TRBD1 (6 bases). The CDR3 extends over 14 amino acids. Trimming removed 5 bases at V and 3 bases at J, with 12 bases between. Germline V gene sequence: CDR1 KGHSH, CDR2 LQKENI. The CDR3 is CASSFARGTDTQYF. The CDR3 region has the DNA TGTGCCAGCTCATTTGCCAGGGGTACAGATACGCAGTATTTT.

The rearrangement uses TRBV14 and TRBJ2-3, with D possibly TRBD2 on 6 matching bases. The CDR3 sequence is 16 residues long. V shed 4 bases and J shed 2 bases, with 16 bases lying between them. Germline lookup yields CDR1 SGHDN and CDR2 FVKESK. This chain's CDR3 is CASSRGLDYPTDTQYF. CDR3 nucleotides: TGTGCCAGCAGCCGGGGATTGGACTACCCCACAGATACGCAGTATTTT.

This sequence joins TRBV9 and TRBJ2-5; either TRBD1 or TRBD2 may fit D (6 bases each). The CDR3 has 15 residues. Trimming stripped 0 bases from V and 2 bases from J, with 11 bases between. CDR1 is SGDLS, CDR2 YYNGEE, per germline. In DNA, the CDR3 is TGTGCCAGCAGCGTAGAGGGGGGTCCTCAAGAGACCCAGTACTTC. Translated, it gives CASSVEGGPQETQYF.

The chain recombines TRBV20-1 with TRBJ1-2; D gene unclear. V lost 6 bases to trimming and J lost 3 bases, with 8 bases between them. The CDR3 extends over 11 amino acids. The germline V gene has CDR1 DFQATT and CDR2 SNEGSKA (reference sequence). The CDR3 region has the DNA TGCAGTGCAAGGCAGGACTATGGCTACACCTTC. It specifies CSARQDYGYTF.

This clone was seen just once. The rearrangement links TRBV6-6 to TRBJ2-3; no definite D call. V shed 6 bases and J shed 6 bases, with 7 bases lying between them. Germline V gives CDR1 MNHNY, CDR2 SVGAGI (reference sequence). The CDR3 extends over 11 amino acids. The CDR3 region is CASRVTDTQYF. In DNA, the CDR3 is TGTGCCAGCAGAGTTACGGATACGCAGTATTTT.

V usage is TRBV7-6 and J usage is TRBJ1-6; D is unresolved. This CDR3 region has 17 residues. Germline values: CDR1 SGHVS, CDR2 FNYEAQ. V gave up 2 bases and J gave up 9 bases, with 20 bases separating them. CDR3 DNA: TGTGCCAGCAGCTTAACTACAGTCCCCGAACGAGGTTCACCCCTCCACTTT. Protein product: CASSLTTVPERGSPLHF.